The 27 T cell receptor beta chains below all came from one sample that was sequenced in a study of beta chain features in type 1 diabetes (dated by TCRdb to between 2018 and 2020). Preparation of the library involved the immunoSEQ multiplex PCR assay. The High Capacity cDNA Reverse Transcription Kit was used to reverse transcribe all of the isolated RNA, meaning that expressed TCRB transcripts were what got sequenced. The table was pulled from immuneACCESS by TCRdb, which kept in-frame rearrangements only. Such tables lose some clones; where checked, under half of the loss comes from unresolved V genes, and the rest has no known cause. For this sample there are 300,000 to 350,000 clones; 20% appear just once. The top ten constitute under 0.05% of the sample. Sequenced material: naive CD4+ T cells from blood. The cell subset or site label of this sample denotes: true naive CD4+ T cells. Every receptor here comes from a young woman in good health.

This clone appeared a few times. The chain is built from TRBV9 and TRBJ2-1; 13 bases are shared with TRBD2. The V gene's germline CDR1 is SGDLS and CDR2 YYNGEE. Trimming at V came to 1 base and at J to 8 bases, leaving 3 bases not matched to a gene. This CDR3 has 15 residues. The CDR3, as DNA: TGTGCCAGCAGCGTAACTAGCGGGAGGGTAGATGAGCAGTTCTTC. Residues: CASSVTSGRVDEQFF.

This clone has a single count. The chain is built from TRBV19 and TRBJ2-1; TRBD2 aligns across 11 bases. The germline V gene has CDR1 LNHDA and CDR2 SQIVND (reference sequence). The J segment lost 4 bases and the V segment lost 8 bases, leaving 4 bases of the junction unmatched. The CDR3 contains 14 residues. CDR3 loop: CASSSGGPYNEQFF. The CDR3 DNA is TGTGCCAGTTCTAGCGGGGGGCCATACAATGAGCAGTTCTTC.

The genes are TRBV30 and TRBJ1-2; no reliable D call. Between the trimmed V and J ends, which lost 7 bases and 5 bases, there was a span of 8 bases. Germline V gene lookup returns CDR1 GTSNPN and CDR2 SVGIG (reference sequence). The CDR3 sequence is 10 residues long. As DNA, the CDR3 is TGTGCCTCCCAGGTTTATGGCTACACCTTC. This sequence encodes CASQVYGYTF.

A few counts support this clone. The genes are TRBV11-2 and TRBJ2-3; D gene unclear. There are 13 residues in the CDR3. Trimming took off 5 bases at V and 5 bases at J, with 11 bases between the two ends. Germline CDR1 and CDR2: SGHAT and FQNNGV. The CDR3 bases are TGTGCCAGCAGCCCGGAGCACGGAGATACGCAGTATTTT. Translating it yields CASSPEHGDTQYF.

The chain carries TRBV30 and TRBJ1-1; no definite D call. The CDR3 has 14 residues. The germline V and J ends were trimmed by 7 bases and 5 bases, with 20 bases remaining between them. Per germline, CDR1 GTSNPN and CDR2 SVGIG (reference sequence). The CDR3 protein is CAYRFSERRTEAFF. The CDR3 DNA reads as TGTGCCTACCGGTTTTCAGAGAGGAGGACTGAAGCTTTCTTT.

This clone occurred a few times. The chain employs TRBV6-1 and TRBJ2-3; 11 nucleotides line up with TRBD1. The germline V gene has CDR1 MNHNS and CDR2 SASEGT. Unmatched junction bases numbered 4, after V lost 6 bases and J lost 2 bases. The CDR3 covers 15 residues. CDR3 DNA sequence: TGTGCCAGCAGCAGGACAGGGGGCTACACAGATACGCAGTATTTT. Its protein is CASSRTGGYTDTQYF.

The chain employs TRBV30 and TRBJ2-2; D is possibly TRBD2 (6 bases). Germline V lookup: CDR1 GTSNPN, CDR2 SVGIG (reference sequence). V lost 4 bases, J lost 3 bases, and 15 bases lay in between. There are 15 residues in the CDR3. CDR3 protein: CAWTWRGIHTGELFF. The CDR3 DNA reads as TGTGCCTGGACCTGGAGGGGCATTCACACCGGGGAGCTGTTTTTT.

This chain links TRBV27 with TRBJ2-7, with 7 nucleotides matching TRBD2. Unmatched junction bases numbered 20, after V lost 5 bases and J lost 4 bases. This CDR3 region has 18 residues. From germline, CDR1 is MNHEY and CDR2 SMNVEV (reference sequence). The CDR3 here is CASSRVTPAGSVIYEQYF. DNA of the CDR3: TGTGCCAGCAGTCGTGTAACCCCAGCGGGATCGGTTATATACGAGCAGTACTTC.

This sequence joins TRBV9 and TRBJ2-1; TRBD2 matches 7 bases. CDR3 size: 17 residues. Germline V gives CDR1 SGDLS, CDR2 YYNGEE. The junction had 18 bases not matched to a gene; V was cut back by 4 bases and J by 8 bases. The CDR3 is CASSPGGGGRAGDEQFF. The CDR3 DNA reads TGTGCCAGCAGCCCCGGCGGTGGTGGGAGGGCGGGGGATGAGCAGTTCTTC. Looking up the rest from reference TRBV9 and TRBJ2-1 gives the full variable domain: DSGVTQTPKHLITATGQRVTLRCSPRSGDLSVYWYQQSLDQGLQFLIQYYNGEERAKGNILERFSAQQFPDLHSELNLSSLELGDSALYFCASSPGGGGRAGDEQFFGPGTRLTVL.

This clone was counted between two and nine times. This chain's CDR3 is CASSTGTGLHEQYF. The DNA of the CDR3 is TGCGCCAGCAGTACCGGGACAGGGCTCCACGAGCAGTACTTC. The chain employs TRBV5-1 and TRBJ2-5, with 9 bases matching TRBD1. The last part of the DNA fits TRBJ2-7 better; the J call may be wrong. The CDR3 consists of 14 residues. Germline V CDR1 and CDR2: SGHRS, YFSETQ.

This clone was seen only a few times. This chain connects TRBV7-2 to TRBJ2-7, with D uncertain. With 3 bases removed from V and 0 bases from J, the gap between germline ends came to 12 bases. The germline gives CDR1 SGHTA, CDR2 FQGNSA. The CDR3 covers 15 residues. CDR3 region: CASSFGEPSSYEQYF. The CDR3 DNA reads TGTGCCAGCAGCTTTGGAGAACCAAGCTCCTACGAGCAGTACTTC.

The V and J genes are TRBV5-1 and TRBJ2-5, with D possibly matching TRBD2 (6 bases). The CDR3 is 14 amino acids. Trimming left V 0 bases short and J 2 bases short, with 8 bases between. Looked up from germline, CDR1 is SGHRS and CDR2 is YFSETQ. The CDR3: CASSLGLAQETQYF. Here the CDR3 DNA reads TGCGCCAGCAGCTTGGGTCTAGCGCAAGAGACCCAGTACTTC.

In its sample, this clone was seen a few times. The chain has TRBV11-1 and TRBJ2-5; D ambiguous. V gave up 7 bases and J gave up 5 bases, with 17 bases separating them. The CDR3 runs to 14 residues. In germline, CDR1 is SGHAT, CDR2 FQDESV (reference sequence). CDR3 loop: CASTLEPFGETQYF. The DNA for the CDR3 is TGTGCCAGCACCCTTGAGCCCTTCGGGGAGACCCAGTACTTC.

This clone has only one observation. This chain connects TRBV6-5 to TRBJ1-2; no clear D gene. The CDR3 length is 13 residues. Between the trimmed V and J ends, which lost 5 bases and 0 bases, there was a span of 7 bases. Looked up from germline, CDR1 is MNHEY and CDR2 is SVGAGI. As DNA, the CDR3 is TGTGCCAGCAGTCGGGAAGCTAACTATGGCTACACCTTC. Amino acid sequence: CASSREANYGYTF.

This clone was counted between two and nine times. The J gene is TRBJ1-6, the V gene TRBV27; 8 bases agree with TRBD1. V trimming: 7 bases; J trimming: 10 bases; junction bases outside the gene matches: 15. Germline V gene data show CDR1 as MNHEY and CDR2 as SMNVEV (reference sequence). This CDR3 spans 16 amino acids. Written as DNA, the CDR3 is TGTGCCAGCATGTCCGGTTTCCGGGACAGGAGGTCACCCCTCCACTTT. Translated: CASMSGFRDRRSPLHF.

This CDR3 is CASSPFDGNQPQHF. CDR3 nucleotides: TGTGCCAGCAGCCCTTTCGACGGGAATCAGCCCCAGCATTTT. The chain couples TRBV2 to TRBJ1-5; D not certain. V dropped 6 bases and J dropped 4 bases, with 13 bases sitting between them. The germline V gene has CDR1 SNHLY and CDR2 FYNNEI. The CDR3 covers 14 residues.

The rearrangement links TRBV7-2 to TRBJ1-2, with TRBD1 matching over 9 bases. The CDR3 runs 15 residues. V dropped 4 bases and J dropped 5; count of bases not matched to a gene: 8. CDR1 and CDR2 from the germline V gene are SGHTA and FQGNSA. CDR3 residues: CASSSQGQGGYGYTF. The CDR3 DNA reads as TGTGCCAGCAGCTCCCAGGGACAGGGAGGATATGGCTACACCTTC.

This clone was counted a few times. V and J are TRBV6-4 and TRBJ1-5; perhaps TRBD1 as D (5 bases). Trimming stripped 5 bases from V and 3 bases from J, with 17 bases between. The CDR3 runs to 16 residues. Germline V gives CDR1 MRHNA, CDR2 SNTAGT. Here the CDR3 reads CASSPQGGDSNQPQHF. The CDR3 coding sequence is TGTGCCAGCAGTCCTCAGGGAGGGGATTCCAATCAGCCCCAGCATTTT.

This clone was counted only a few times. J is TRBJ2-1 and V is TRBV4-1; TRBD2 matches 15 bases. The CDR3 extends over 19 amino acids. Germline V CDR1 and CDR2: MGHRA, YSYEKL. Losses at the gene ends were 4 bases for V and 6 bases for J; bases not matched to a gene: 13. The CDR3 protein is CASSPRTSGRDPGSNEQFF. The CDR3 coding sequence is TGCGCCAGCAGCCCTCGGACTAGCGGGAGGGATCCTGGTAGCAATGAGCAGTTCTTC.

The count of this clone is one. This rearrangement joins TRBV19 to TRBJ1-5; TRBD1 aligns across 8 bases. The CDR3 is 16 residues long. Germline V gene sequence: CDR1 LNHDA, CDR2 SQIVND (reference sequence). V shed 3 bases, J shed 0 bases, and the junction held 4 bases outside the gene matches. This CDR3 is CASSMGQVYSNQPQHF. For the CDR3, the DNA is TGTGCCAGTAGTATGGGACAGGTCTATAGCAATCAGCCCCAGCATTTT.

This chain connects TRBV20-1 to TRBJ1-1, with D perhaps matching TRBD1 (5 bases). The CDR3 length is 11 residues. Trimming took off 7 bases at V and 9 bases at J, with 15 bases between the two ends. Germline V gene lookup returns CDR1 DFQATT and CDR2 SNEGSKA (reference sequence). CDR3 region: CSVLRQPQAFF. The CDR3 region has the DNA TGCAGTGTTCTCCGACAGCCCCAAGCTTTCTTT.

The chain links TRBV7-9 to TRBJ1-6; D call uncertain. The germline gives CDR1 SEHNR, CDR2 FQNEAQ (reference sequence). The length of the CDR3 is 14 residues. Trimming left V 8 bases short and J 0 bases short, with 8 bases between. Here the CDR3 DNA reads TGTGCCAGCTATGAGAGCTCCTATAATTCACCCCTCCACTTT. It translates to CASYESSYNSPLHF.

V usage is TRBV5-1 and J usage is TRBJ2-6; D ambiguous. The germline V and J ends were trimmed by 0 bases and 0 bases, with 10 bases remaining between them. Per germline, CDR1 SGHRS and CDR2 YFSETQ. CDR3 length: 17 residues. The CDR3 here is CASSLGSALSGANVLTF. The CDR3 DNA reads TGCGCCAGCAGCTTGGGGTCCGCACTCTCTGGGGCCAACGTCCTGACTTTC.

This clone has more than one count but fewer than ten. This chain uses TRBV9 with TRBJ2-1; D remains unclear. The V and J ends lost 6 bases and 0 bases respectively, with 7 bases between them. The germline CDR1 and CDR2 sequences are SGDLS and YYNGEE. This CDR3 comprises 13 residues. CDR3 bases: TGTGCCAGCACGTCCAGCTCCTACAATGAGCAGTTCTTC. This sequence encodes CASTSSSYNEQFF.

This clone appeared a few times. The V gene is TRBV14, the J gene TRBJ2-7, with a possible D match to TRBD2 (6 bases). The V gene's germline CDR1 is SGHDN and CDR2 FVKESK. The length of the CDR3 is 14 residues. V gave up 0 bases and J gave up 4 bases, with 10 bases separating them. CDR3 nucleotides: TGTGCCAGCAGCCAAGACGGGAGAAATTACGAGCAGTACTTC. The encoded protein is CASSQDGRNYEQYF.

This clone was observed once. The rearrangement links TRBV7-8 to TRBJ2-1; perhaps TRBD2 as D (6 bases). CDR1 and CDR2 (germline): SGHVS, FQNEAQ. CDR3 length: 14 amino acids. The germline V and J ends were trimmed by 5 bases and 5 bases, with 13 bases remaining between them. CDR3 loop: CASSLLLAHNEQFF. DNA for the CDR3: TGTGCCAGCAGCCTCCTGCTAGCGCACAATGAGCAGTTCTTC.

This clone was seen more than once but under ten times. The chain carries TRBV9 and TRBJ1-1; the D is unclear. Trimming took 3 bases from V and 1 from J, leaving 10 bases between them. The CDR3 has 14 amino acids. CDR1 is SGDLS and CDR2 is YYNGEE in the germline V gene. CDR3 sequence reads: CASSAQVENTEAFF. CDR3 sequence (DNA): TGTGCCAGCAGCGCCCAGGTCGAGAACACTGAAGCTTTCTTT.